The present T cell receptor beta chain was sequenced within a study of naive and memory T cell subsets. General study points: TCR counts from RNA may reflect activation-linked expression changes. Over 90% of naive TCR sequences appeared only once, unlike memory subsets.

In the case of this clonotype: Its matching antigen is unknown.

Two oligonucleotides, mixed equimolar, formed the beta constant-region primer covering TRBC1 and TRBC2. Nested alpha and beta constant-region primers with the SP2 primer drove four PCR rounds on ligated cDNA. The cDNA 3' end received a ligated single-stranded oligonucleotide carrying the SP2 primer and a 12-nucleotide UMI. TCRdb itself ran the UMI-ligation and nested PCR reads through MiXCR, one entry per CDR3 protein. The sample holds 95,000 to 150,000 distinct CDR3 sequences, over 30% seen once. Germline V gives CDR1 MNHNY, CDR2 SVGAGI (reference sequence). With V trimmed by 8 bases and J by 3 bases, 6 bases remained unmatched. The CDR3 is 13 amino acids.

The source is a human donor in good health. The specimen sequenced was central memory CD4+ T cells from blood. The chain couples TRBV6-6 to TRBJ2-5; TRBD1 agrees at 7 bases. The CDR3: CASRTGAEETQYF. In DNA form, the CDR3 reads TGTGCCAGCCGAACAGGGGCTGAAGAGACCCAGTACTTC.